This T cell receptor beta chain emerged from a study of blood T cell repertoires in COVID-19. Per the authors' pipeline: Reference gene primer amplification yielded estimated nucleated cell counts. The table came from immunoSEQ multiplex PCR; TCRdb's copy has only in-frame clones and leaves some out. V, J and clone size derive from that table, while D and trimming were established from the DNA sequence. The table lists fewer than 150,000 clones, roughly three quarters of them singletons. The source of this sequence is an older man with acute or convalescent COVID-19. What was sequenced was peripheral blood.

CDR3 protein: CASSLQTSDSLADTQYF. In DNA, the CDR3 is TGTGCCAGCAGCCTTCAGACTAGTGATTCGCTGGCAGATACGCAGTATTTT. V and J are TRBV5-6 and TRBJ2-3, with D possibly being TRBD2 (6 bases). This CDR3 has 17 amino acids. V was pared by 4 bases and J by 4 bases, with 22 bases between. CDR1 SGHDT and CDR2 YYEEEE come from the germline V gene.